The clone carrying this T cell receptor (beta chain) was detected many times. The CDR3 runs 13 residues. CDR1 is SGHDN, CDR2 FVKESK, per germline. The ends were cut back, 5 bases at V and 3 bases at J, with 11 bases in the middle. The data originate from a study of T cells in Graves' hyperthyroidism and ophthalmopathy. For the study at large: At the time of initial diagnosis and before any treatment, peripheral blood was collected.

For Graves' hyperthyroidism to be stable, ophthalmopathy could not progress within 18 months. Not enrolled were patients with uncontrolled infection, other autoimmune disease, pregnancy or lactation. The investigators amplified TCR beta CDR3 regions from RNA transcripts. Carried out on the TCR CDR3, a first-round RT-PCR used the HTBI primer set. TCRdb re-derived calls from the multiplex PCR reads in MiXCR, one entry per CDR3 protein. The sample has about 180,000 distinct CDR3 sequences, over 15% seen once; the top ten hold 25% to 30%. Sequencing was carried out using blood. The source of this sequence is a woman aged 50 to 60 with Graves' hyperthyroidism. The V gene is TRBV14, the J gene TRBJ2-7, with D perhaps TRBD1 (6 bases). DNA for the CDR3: TGTGCCAGCAGCACGACAGGCTACTACGAGCAGTACTTC. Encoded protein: CASSTTGYYEQYF.